Each of the 9 T cell receptor beta chains below was sequenced from the same sample in a study of blood T cell repertoires in COVID-19. The assay was immunoSEQ multiplex PCR, and TCRdb's table has in-frame clones only and misses some. Of about 250,000 clones in the sample, approximately 80% are singletons; the top ten hold around 25%. Sequencing was performed on peripheral blood. The receptor source for this set is a middle-aged man with acute or convalescent COVID-19.

The rearrangement links TRBV7-8 to TRBJ2-7; the match to TRBD2 covers 14 bases. Germline CDR1 SGHVS, CDR2 FQNEAQ. The CDR3 is 16 residues long. V dropped 5 bases and J dropped 5; count of bases not matched to a gene: 8. CDR3 DNA: TGTGCCAGCAGCCCCACTCCGGGACTAGCGGGAGACGAGCAGTACTTC. It specifies CASSPTPGLAGDEQYF. The variable domain in full, completed from reference TRBV7-8 and TRBJ2-7, reads GAGVSQSPRYKVAKRGQDVALRCDPISGHVSLFWYQQALGQGPEFLTYFQNEAQLDKSGLPSDRFFAERPEGSVSTLKIQRTQQEDSAVYLCASSPTPGLAGDEQYFGPGTRLTVT.

DNA of the CDR3: TGTGCCACCAGCAGAAGACAGGGGATGACTGAAGCTTTCTTT. This encodes CATSRRQGMTEAFF. The chain links TRBV15 to TRBJ1-1; TRBD1 matches 8 bases. The CDR3 covers 14 residues. Per germline, CDR1 LNHNV and CDR2 YYDKDF (reference sequence). The V and J ends lost 2 bases and 5 bases, in that order; junction bases with no gene match: 4.

The CDR3 coding sequence is TGTGCCAGCAGTTACACACGGACAGGGCACGAGCAGTACTTC. It translates to CASSYTRTGHEQYF. The chain is built from TRBV6-2 or TRBV6-3 and TRBJ2-7, with 8 bases that match TRBD1. CDR3 length: 14 residues. Germline CDR1 MNHEY, CDR2 SVGEGT. The trim removed 2 bases at V and 5 bases at J, leaving 5 bases unmatched.

The rearrangement uses TRBV7-2 and TRBJ2-7; 12 bases agree with TRBD2. CDR1 and CDR2 from the germline V gene are SGHTA and FQGNSA. This CDR3 has 15 amino acids. V gave up 4 bases and J gave up 6 bases; unmatched junction bases: 7. CDR3 sequence: CASSSTLAGGAEQYF. DNA of the CDR3: TGTGCCAGCAGCTCCACCCTAGCGGGAGGGGCCGAGCAGTACTTC. Full variable domain (remainder filled in from reference TRBV7-2 and TRBJ2-7): GAGVSQSPSNKVTEKGKDVELRCDPISGHTALYWYRQSLGQGLEFLIYFQGNSAPDKSGLPSDRFSAERTGGSVSTLTIQRTQQEDSAVYLCASSSTLAGGAEQYFGPGTRLTVT.

The chain joins TRBV27 to TRBJ2-3; D is possibly TRBD2 (5 bases). Between the trimmed V and J ends, which lost 3 bases and 2 bases, there was a span of 12 bases. CDR3 length: 15 residues. The germline V gene has CDR1 MNHEY and CDR2 SMNVEV (reference sequence). CDR3 region: CASSFASSVTDTQYF. DNA of the CDR3: TGTGCCAGCAGTTTTGCTAGCAGTGTCACAGATACGCAGTATTTT.

The chain has TRBV28 and TRBJ1-1; 12 nucleotides match TRBD1. The CDR3 totals 15 residues. Germline CDR1 MDHEN, CDR2 SYDVKM. The trim removed 2 bases at V and 8 bases at J, leaving 6 bases unmatched. The CDR3 region has the DNA TGTGCCAGCAGTTTACCGGGACAGGGGGCGCCGGAAGCTTTCTTT. This encodes CASSLPGQGAPEAFF.

This chain joins TRBV6-4 and TRBJ1-1; D is ambiguous. The CDR3 covers 13 residues. CDR1 and CDR2 (germline): MRHNA, SNTAGT. The germline V and J ends were trimmed by 3 bases and 4 bases, with 9 bases remaining between them. The CDR3: CASSEEETTEAFF. CDR3 coding DNA: TGTGCCAGCAGTGAAGAGGAGACCACTGAAGCTTTCTTT.

This rearrangement joins TRBV7-9 to TRBJ1-1; no reliable D call. Germline-derived CDR1 and CDR2 are SEHNR and FQNEAQ (reference sequence). The CDR3 consists of 12 residues. The V end lost 1 base, the J end lost 11 bases, and 11 bases lay between the germline ends. CDR3 sequence (DNA): TGTGCCAGCAGCTTAGGAGCGGGATGGGCTTTCTTT. Its translation is CASSLGAGWAFF.

The chain joins TRBV9 to TRBJ1-2; D is unclear. Trimming removed 1 base from V and 8 bases from J, with 15 bases in between. The germline CDR1 and CDR2 sequences are SGDLS and YYNGEE. The CDR3 sequence is 14 residues long. In DNA, the CDR3 is TGTGCCAGCAGCGTAACTGAACTCTTGGGCGGCTACACCTTC. This translates into CASSVTELLGGYTF.